The source of this T cell receptor beta chain is a study of cytomegalovirus exposure and HLA in healthy donors. Worth noting for this clone: The antigen is not known. In the same sample, other DNA sequences code for this CDR3.

PCR involved 60 Vbeta and 13 Jbeta primers. Using immunoSEQ multiplex PCR, the repertoire was profiled, and TCRdb retains in-frame clones only, with some absent. The data show more than 85,000 clones, approximately 76% seen once. Study observations and caveats: The listing of 150 to 200 TCR beta chains classed them as cytomegalovirus-associated.

Germline lookup yields CDR1 KGHSH and CDR2 LQKENI. V shed 2 bases and J shed 1 base, with 8 bases lying between them. CDR3 length: 14 amino acids. The V call is TRBV18, the J call TRBJ2-5; D possibly corresponds to TRBD2 (6 bases). The clonotype comes from a woman between 45 and 65 years old in good health and CMV-seropositive. Sequencing was done on a sample of PBMCs. CDR3 protein: CASSPGTGQETQYF. DNA of the CDR3: TGTGCCAGCTCACCAGGGACTGGCCAAGAGACCCAGTACTTC.